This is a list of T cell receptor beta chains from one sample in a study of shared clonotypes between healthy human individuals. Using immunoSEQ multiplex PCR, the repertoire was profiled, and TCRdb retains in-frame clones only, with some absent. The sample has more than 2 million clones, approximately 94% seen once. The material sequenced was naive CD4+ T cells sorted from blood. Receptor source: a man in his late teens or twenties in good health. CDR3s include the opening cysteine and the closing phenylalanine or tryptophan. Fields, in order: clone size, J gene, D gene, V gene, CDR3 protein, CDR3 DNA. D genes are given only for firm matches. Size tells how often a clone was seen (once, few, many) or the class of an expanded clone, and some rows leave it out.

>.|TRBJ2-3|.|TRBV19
CASRQISTDTQYF
TGTGCCAGTCGACAGATTAGCACAGATACGCAGTATTTT
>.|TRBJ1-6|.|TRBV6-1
CASSKEGASPLHF
TGTGCCAGCAGTAAGGAGGGAGCCTCACCCCTCCACTTT
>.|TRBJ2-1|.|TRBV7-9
CASTLSGNEQFF
TGTGCCAGCACCCTGAGCGGGAATGAGCAGTTCTTC
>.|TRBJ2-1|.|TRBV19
CASSPRLNNEQFF
TGTGCCAGTAGTCCCCGACTTAACAATGAGCAGTTCTTC
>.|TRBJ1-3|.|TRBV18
CASSPSPAVSGNTIYF
TGTGCCAGCTCACCAAGCCCAGCCGTGTCTGGAAACACCATATATTTT
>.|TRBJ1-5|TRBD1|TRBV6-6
CASGQVELRNQPQHF
TGTGCCAGCGGACAGGTGGAATTACGAAATCAGCCCCAGCATTTT
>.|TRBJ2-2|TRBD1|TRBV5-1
CASSLSGQESNTGELFF
TGCGCCAGCAGCTTGTCAGGACAGGAGTCGAACACCGGGGAGCTGTTTTTT
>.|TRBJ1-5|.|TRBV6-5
CASRRRNQPQHF
TGTGCCAGCAGAAGGAGGAATCAGCCCCAGCATTTT
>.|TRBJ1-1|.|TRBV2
CASSEVPTNTEAFF
TGTGCCAGCAGTGAAGTACCGACGAACACTGAAGCTTTCTTT
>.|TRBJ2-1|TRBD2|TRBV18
CASSPPGLAIYNEQFF
TGTGCCAGCTCACCCCCGGGACTAGCTATCTACAATGAGCAGTTCTTC
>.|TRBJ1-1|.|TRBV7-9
CASSSGPSRGTEAFF
TGTGCCAGCAGCTCGGGGCCCTCAAGGGGTACTGAAGCTTTCTTT
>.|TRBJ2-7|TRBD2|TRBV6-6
CASSRGGDYEQYF
TGTGCCAGCAGTCGCGGGGGGGACTACGAGCAGTACTTC
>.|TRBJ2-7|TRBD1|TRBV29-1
CSVVAGTGALYEQYF
TGCAGCGTAGTTGCCGGGACAGGGGCCCTCTACGAGCAGTACTTC
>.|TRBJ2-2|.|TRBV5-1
CASSLGVQALNTGELFF
TGCGCCAGCAGCCTAGGGGTACAGGCACTAAACACCGGGGAGCTGTTTTTT
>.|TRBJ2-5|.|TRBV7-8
CASSPYQETQYF
TGTGCCAGCAGCCCGTATCAAGAGACCCAGTACTTC
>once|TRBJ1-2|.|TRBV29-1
CSVHREGNYGYTF
TGCAGCGTCCACAGGGAGGGGAACTATGGCTACACCTTC
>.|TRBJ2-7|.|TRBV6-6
CASAPLQPIYEQYF
TGTGCCAGCGCACCTTTACAGCCTATCTACGAGCAGTACTTC
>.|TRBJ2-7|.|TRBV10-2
CASSSSGPNPYEQYF
TGCGCCAGCAGTTCCTCGGGACCAAACCCCTACGAGCAGTACTTC
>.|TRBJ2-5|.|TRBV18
CASSPSGTKETQYF
TGTGCCAGCTCACCATCCGGGACAAAAGAGACCCAGTACTTC
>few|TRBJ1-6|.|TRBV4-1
CASSNALGLTGPSRSPLHF
TGCGCCAGCAGCAACGCGCTGGGGTTAACAGGGCCCTCTCGATCACCCCTCCACTTT
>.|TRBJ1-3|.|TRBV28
CASRPRGLSGNTIYF
TGTGCCAGCAGACCACGGGGGCTCTCTGGAAACACCATATATTTT
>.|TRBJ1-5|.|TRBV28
CASSAGSAGNQPQHF
TGTGCCAGCAGTGCAGGGTCCGCGGGGAATCAGCCCCAGCATTTT
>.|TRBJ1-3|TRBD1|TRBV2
CASSEARQGAFGPIYF
TGTGCCAGCAGTGAAGCGCGACAGGGGGCTTTTGGGCCCATATATTTT
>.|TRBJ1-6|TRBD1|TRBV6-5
CASSYIGQGRSPLHF
TGTGCCAGCAGTTACATCGGACAGGGCCGCTCACCCCTCCACTTT
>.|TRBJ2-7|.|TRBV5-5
CASSPYDGLYEQYF
TGTGCCAGCAGCCCCTATGACGGACTTTACGAGCAGTACTTC
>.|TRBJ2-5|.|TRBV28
CASGSETQYF
TGTGCGTCCGGGAGTGAGACCCAGTACTTC
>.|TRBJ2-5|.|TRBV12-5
CASGDLVVTQETQYF
TGTGCTAGTGGAGACCTCGTGGTAACCCAAGAGACCCAGTACTTC
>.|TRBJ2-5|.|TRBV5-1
CASSPDRGQETQYF
TGCGCCAGCAGCCCTGACCGGGGCCAAGAGACCCAGTACTTC
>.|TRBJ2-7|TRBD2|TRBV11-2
CASSPGLAGVREQYF
TGTGCCAGCAGCCCTGGCCTAGCGGGAGTGAGGGAGCAGTACTTC
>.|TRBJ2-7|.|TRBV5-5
CASSLQGGAYEQYF
TGTGCCAGCAGCTTGCAGGGTGGGGCCTACGAGCAGTACTTC
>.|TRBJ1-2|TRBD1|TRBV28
CASSSPGTGGGKGYTF
TGTGCCAGCAGTTCTCCCGGGACAGGGGGCGGAAAAGGCTACACCTTC
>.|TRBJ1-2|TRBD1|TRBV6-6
CASSRGQDNYGYTF
TGTGCCAGCAGCCGGGGACAGGATAACTATGGCTACACCTTC
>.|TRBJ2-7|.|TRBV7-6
CASSSHQSSYEQYF
TGTGCCAGCAGCTCTCATCAGAGCTCCTACGAGCAGTACTTC
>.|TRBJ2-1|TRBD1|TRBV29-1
CSVEVRSTGENEQFF
TGCAGCGTTGAAGTACGTTCGACAGGGGAGAATGAGCAGTTCTTC
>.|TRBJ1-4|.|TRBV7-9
CASSVGAENEKLFF
TGTGCCAGCAGCGTCGGGGCTGAAAATGAAAAACTGTTTTTT
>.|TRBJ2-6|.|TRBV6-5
CASSYASGRSNVLTF
TGTGCCAGCAGTTACGCGTCAGGGCGTTCTAACGTCCTGACTTTC
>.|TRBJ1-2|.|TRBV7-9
CASGQLYGYTF
TGTGCCAGCGGTCAGCTCTATGGCTACACCTTC
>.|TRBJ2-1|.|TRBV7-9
CASARGAAEGNEQFF
TGTGCGAGCGCTAGGGGGGCGGCCGAAGGCAATGAGCAGTTCTTC
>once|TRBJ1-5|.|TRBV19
CASSVTGNNQPQHF
TGTGCCAGTAGTGTCACAGGGAACAATCAGCCCCAGCATTTT
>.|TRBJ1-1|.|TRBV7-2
CASSFYSGGTEAFF
TGTGCCAGCAGCTTTTACTCGGGTGGAACTGAAGCTTTCTTT
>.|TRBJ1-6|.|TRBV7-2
CASSPRGQLNSPLHF
TGTGCCAGCAGCCCAAGAGGACAACTTAATTCACCCCTCCACTTT
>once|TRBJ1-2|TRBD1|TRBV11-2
CASSLQTGGYGYTF
TGTGCCAGCAGCCTACAGACAGGGGGTTATGGCTACACCTTC
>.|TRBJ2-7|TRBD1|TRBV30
CAWNQDRGYEQYF
TGTGCCTGGAACCAGGACAGGGGGTACGAGCAGTACTTC
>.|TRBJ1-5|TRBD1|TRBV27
CASSPGQGYNQPQHF
TGTGCCAGCAGTCCGGGACAGGGATACAATCAGCCCCAGCATTTT
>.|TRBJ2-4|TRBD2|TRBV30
CAWSFLGTSGRVKNIQYF
TGTGCCTGGAGCTTTCTAGGGACTAGCGGGAGAGTCAAAAACATTCAGTACTTC
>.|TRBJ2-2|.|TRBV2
CASISGGLNTGELFF
TGTGCCAGCATTAGTGGGGGGCTTAACACCGGGGAGCTGTTTTTT
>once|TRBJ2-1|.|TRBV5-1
CASSSTAGSYNEQFF
TGCGCCAGCAGCTCCACAGCAGGCTCCTACAATGAGCAGTTCTTC
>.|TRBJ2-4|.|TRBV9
CASSVSPSRGGTNIQYF
TGTGCCAGCAGCGTAAGTCCTTCGCGTGGCGGGACAAACATTCAGTACTTC
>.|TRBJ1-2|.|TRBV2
CASSEVPGAVYGYTF
TGTGCCAGCAGTGAGGTCCCGGGGGCGGTCTATGGCTACACCTTC
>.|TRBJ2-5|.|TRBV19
CASSILESETQYF
TGTGCCAGTAGTATATTAGAATCAGAGACCCAGTACTTC
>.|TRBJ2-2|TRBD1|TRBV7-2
CASSPGTGRFDTGELFF
TGTGCCAGCAGCCCCGGGACAGGGAGGTTTGACACCGGGGAGCTGTTTTTT
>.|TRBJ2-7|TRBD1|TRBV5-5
CASSRQGDYEQYF
TGTGCCAGCAGCCGACAGGGGGACTACGAGCAGTACTTC
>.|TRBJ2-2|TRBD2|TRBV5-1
CASSLTSGSPRELFF
TGCGCCAGCAGCTTGACTAGCGGGAGTCCCCGGGAGCTGTTTTTT
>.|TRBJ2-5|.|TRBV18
CASSPALETQYF
TGTGCCAGCTCACCCGCGCTAGAGACCCAGTACTTC
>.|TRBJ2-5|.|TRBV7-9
CASSLSGLETQYF
TGTGCCAGCAGCTTATCAGGGTTAGAGACCCAGTACTTC